The 15 T cell receptor beta chains in this list originate from one sample, sequenced in a study of OX40 agonist ivuxolimab in advanced cancers. The protocol was immunoSEQ multiplex PCR, while the TCRdb copy is restricted to in-frame clones and leaves out a portion. The repertoire holds some 100,000 clones, with roughly 80% as singletons. Sequences were derived from CD4+ or CD8+ T cells sorted from blood, sampled in a trial of the OX40 agonist ivuxolimab. These receptors originate from an adult with an advanced solid tumor such as melanoma, head and neck, liver or kidney cancer.

This rearrangement joins TRBV7-2 to TRBJ2-1; 8 bases are shared with TRBD2. This CDR3 is 16 amino acids long. Germline assignment: CDR1 SGHTA and CDR2 FQGNSA. The trim removed 3 bases at V and 4 bases at J, leaving 8 bases unmatched. CDR3 region: CASSLSGGPQYNEQFF. DNA for the CDR3: TGTGCCAGCAGCTTGAGCGGGGGCCCCCAATACAATGAGCAGTTCTTC. Looking up the rest from reference TRBV7-2 and TRBJ2-1 gives the full variable domain: GAGVSQSPSNKVTEKGKDVELRCDPISGHTALYWYRQSLGQGLEFLIYFQGNSAPDKSGLPSDRFSAERTGGSVSTLTIQRTQQEDSAVYLCASSLSGGPQYNEQFFGPGTRLTVL.

In its sample, this clone was seen once. The chain has TRBV6-4 and TRBJ1-5, with D possibly TRBD1 on 6 matching bases. Trimming cost V 4 bases and J 7 bases, with 14 bases left between them. The CDR3 extends over 14 amino acids. The germline V gene has CDR1 MRHNA and CDR2 SNTAGT. The CDR3 coding sequence is TGTGCCAGCAGTGGGGGGGGGCTAGGACAGCCCCAGCATTTT. The encoded protein is CASSGGGLGQPQHF.

The rearrangement links TRBV6-6 to TRBJ2-7; no firm D call. CDR3 length: 13 residues. The V end was cut by 0 bases, the J end by 6 bases, with 9 bases between. The germline CDR1 and CDR2 sequences are MNHNY and SVGAGI (reference sequence). The CDR3 sequence: CASSYSSESEQYF. The CDR3 DNA sequence: TGTGCCAGCAGTTACTCGTCGGAGAGCGAGCAGTACTTC.

The genes are TRBV18 and TRBJ1-6, with TRBD1 matching over 12 bases. Germline lookup yields CDR1 KGHSH and CDR2 LQKENI. The J segment lost 10 bases and the V segment lost 6 bases, leaving 7 bases of the junction unmatched. The CDR3 spans 15 residues. The CDR3 DNA is TGTGCCAGCTCTCCCGGGACAGGGGGCACCTCACCCCTCCACTTT. Translated: CASSPGTGGTSPLHF.

This sequence joins TRBV4-3 and TRBJ2-3, with D maybe TRBD2 (7 bases). Trimming pared 0 bases from V and 5 bases from J, leaving 18 bases between. The CDR3 runs 17 residues. Germline lookup yields CDR1 LGHNA and CDR2 YSLEER. CDR3 DNA sequence: TGCGCCAGCAGCCAAGATCCTCCGGGGGGCGAGATAGATACGCAGTATTTT. Its translation is CASSQDPPGGEIDTQYF.

The V gene is TRBV18, the J gene TRBJ1-1; TRBD1 is a possible D gene (5 bases). Germline V gene lookup returns CDR1 KGHSH and CDR2 LQKENI. V was cut by 1 base and J by 7 bases, with 10 bases left in between. This CDR3 is 13 amino acids long. The CDR3, as DNA: TGTGCCAGCTCACCACTCCAGGGATTTGAAGCTTTCTTT. This encodes CASSPLQGFEAFF.

V and J are TRBV28 and TRBJ2-7, with 12 bases identical to TRBD2. This CDR3 spans 17 amino acids. V shed 6 bases and J 6 bases; nucleotides not matched to a gene: 15. Germline CDR1 and CDR2: MDHEN and SYDVKM. The DNA for the CDR3 is TGTGCCAGCAGACCATCCGTACCGGGACTAGCGGGTTCCGAGCAGTACTTC. Its protein product is CASRPSVPGLAGSEQYF.

This sequence joins TRBV5-1 and TRBJ2-3; possible D gene TRBD2, 6 bases. Trimming took 0 bases from V and 2 from J, leaving 16 bases between them. CDR3 length: 17 residues. Per germline, CDR1 SGHRS and CDR2 YFSETQ. The CDR3 bases are TGCGCCAGCAGCTTGGAACCTAGCGTTCGCCTCACAGATACGCAGTATTTT. This encodes CASSLEPSVRLTDTQYF.

This clone is a singleton in its sample. The chain carries TRBV5-1 and TRBJ1-2; the match to TRBD1 covers 9 bases. With 4 bases clipped from V and 7 bases from J, the junction kept 8 bases outside the gene matches. The germline V gene has CDR1 SGHRS and CDR2 YFSETQ. CDR3 length: 14 residues. CDR3 sequence: CASSPGQGVAGYTF. CDR3 in DNA: TGCGCCAGCAGCCCGGGACAGGGTGTGGCTGGCTACACCTTC.

This clone was detected once. The chain employs TRBV28 and TRBJ1-1; unclear D gene. The CDR3 spans 15 residues. CDR1 is MDHEN, CDR2 SYDVKM, per germline. Trimming cost V 6 bases and J 3 bases, with 17 bases left between them. The CDR3 DNA is TGTGCCAGCAGGGGATCAAGAGGCTACGACACTGAAGCTTTCTTT. It specifies CASRGSRGYDTEAFF. The whole variable domain, filled in from reference TRBV28 and TRBJ1-1, reads DVKVTQSSRYLVKRTGEKVFLECVQDMDHENMFWYRQDPGLGLRLIYFSYDVKMKEKGDIPEGYSVSREKKERFSLILESASTNQTSMYLCASRGSRGYDTEAFFGQGTRLTVV.

The rearrangement joins TRBV15 to TRBJ2-2, with TRBD1 matching over 11 bases. CDR1 and CDR2 (germline): LNHNV, YYDKDF (reference sequence). V gave up 9 bases and J gave up 5 bases; unmatched junction bases: 8. This CDR3 region has 15 residues. CDR3 sequence reads: CATRLGQGDTGELFF. CDR3 nucleotide sequence: TGTGCCACGCGACTGGGACAGGGGGATACCGGGGAGCTGTTTTTT.

J is TRBJ1-4 and V is TRBV19, with unresolved D. The CDR3 totals 16 residues. CDR1 is LNHDA and CDR2 is SQIVND in the germline V gene (reference sequence). V was cut by 5 bases and J by 5 bases, with 18 bases left in between. DNA of the CDR3: TGTGCCAGTAGTTCTGTAGAGTTGGGCCGAAATGAAAAACTGTTTTTT. This gives the protein CASSSVELGRNEKLFF.

This clone was found a few times. The chain is built from TRBV9 and TRBJ1-6; no firm D call. Germline V gene lookup returns CDR1 SGDLS and CDR2 YYNGEE. CDR3 length: 12 residues. Trimming took 0 bases from V and 13 from J, leaving 8 bases between them. The CDR3 DNA is TGTGCCAGCAGCGTAGATTATCGGCCCCTCCACTTT. It is translated as CASSVDYRPLHF.

The CDR3 is CASSTGTVVGYGYTF. CDR3 in DNA: TGTGCCAGCTCTACCGGGACAGTAGTCGGGTATGGCTACACCTTC. This sequence joins TRBV18 and TRBJ1-2, with 7 bases matching TRBD1. This CDR3 comprises 15 residues. CDR1 is KGHSH, CDR2 LQKENI, per germline. V trimming: 6 bases; J trimming: 5 bases; junction bases outside the gene matches: 12. Full variable domain (missing parts from reference TRBV18 and TRBJ1-2): NAGVMQNPRHLVRRRGQEARLRCSPMKGHSHVYWYRQLPEEGLKFMVYLQKENIIDESGMPKERFSAEFPKEGPSILRIQQVVRGDSAAYFCASSTGTVVGYGYTFGSGTRLTVV.

V is TRBV6-1 and J is TRBJ2-5; the D is unclear. Trimming cost V 8 bases and J 3 bases, with 13 bases left between them. Germline V CDR1 and CDR2: MNHNS, SASEGT. CDR3 size: 13 residues. The CDR3: CASESSGEETQYF. The CDR3 DNA follows: TGTGCCAGCGAGTCGTCAGGTGAAGAGACCCAGTACTTC.